One sample yielded the 28 T cell receptor beta chains listed below, sequenced in a study of shared clonotypes between healthy human individuals. TCRdb keeps only in-frame clones here, not all; method: immunoSEQ multiplex PCR. The table shows fewer than 700,000 clones, with roughly 79% occurring only once. Sequencing was done on a sample of PBMCs. The receptors come from a woman aged 40 to 50 in good health. Some clones in this sample may be carry-over from other donors' samples.

The chain combines TRBV10-3 with TRBJ1-1; the D is unclear. CDR3 length: 13 amino acids. CDR1 and CDR2 (germline): ENHRY, SYGVKD. V dropped 11 bases and J dropped 2 bases, with 15 bases sitting between them. In DNA, the CDR3 is TGTGCCTCAAAAATCCAGGATAACACTGAAGCTTTCTTT. It codes for CASKIQDNTEAFF.

This clone was recorded a few times. CDR3 coding DNA: TGTGCCTGGAGCCGCGGGGCTATCTCTGGAAACACCATATATTTT. It is translated as CAWSRGAISGNTIYF. The chain joins TRBV30 to TRBJ1-3; D may be TRBD1 (5 bases). V lost 3 bases, J lost 0 bases, and 12 bases lay in between. The CDR3 runs 15 residues. Per the germline V gene, CDR1 is GTSNPN and CDR2 is SVGIG (reference sequence).

The table lists this clone with a count of one. This chain uses TRBV19 with TRBJ2-5; 10 bases line up with TRBD1. V dropped 0 bases and J dropped 5; count of bases not matched to a gene: 6. Germline V gene lookup returns CDR1 LNHDA and CDR2 SQIVND (reference sequence). The CDR3 spans 16 residues. The CDR3 region is CASSIDQTGGRETQYF. The CDR3 bases are TGTGCCAGTAGTATAGATCAGACAGGGGGCCGCGAGACCCAGTACTTC.

CDR3 sequence reads: CASSLEGPGNTIYF. DNA of the CDR3: TGCGCCAGCAGCTTGGAAGGTCCTGGAAACACCATATATTTT. The chain combines TRBV5-1 with TRBJ1-3; D unresolved. Trimming removed 0 bases from V and 2 bases from J, with 6 bases in between. The CDR3 sequence is 14 residues long. Germline V gives CDR1 SGHRS, CDR2 YFSETQ.

The CDR3 DNA reads as TGTGCCAGTAGTATGGGTCAGGGTGCTTTCGAGCAGTACTTC. Translation gives CASSMGQGAFEQYF. The V call is TRBV19, the J call TRBJ2-7; perhaps TRBD1 as D (5 bases). CDR1 and CDR2 (germline): LNHDA, SQIVND (reference sequence). The CDR3 has 14 amino acids. The V gene lost 3 bases and the J gene lost 6 bases, with 15 bases spanning the gap.

The DNA for the CDR3 is TGTGCCATCAGTCCCTCGACAGGGTCCTACGAGCAGTACTTC. Translated: CAISPSTGSYEQYF. V usage is TRBV10-3 and J usage is TRBJ2-7; 7 positions match TRBD1. With 5 bases clipped from V and 1 base from J, the junction kept 5 bases outside the gene matches. This CDR3 has 14 amino acids. Germline lookup yields CDR1 ENHRY and CDR2 SYGVKD.

The chain carries TRBV29-1 and TRBJ2-3; possibly TRBD2 for D (6 bases). The CDR3 is made up of 13 amino acids. From germline, CDR1 is SQVTM and CDR2 ANQGSEA. The V end was cut by 2 bases, the J end by 4 bases, with 10 bases between. CDR3 bases: TGCAGCGTTGAATTGGGGGACTCAGATACGCAGTATTTT. Translating gives CSVELGDSDTQYF.

The chain is built from TRBV7-9 and TRBJ2-2; unclear D gene. The CDR3 runs to 14 residues. Germline-derived CDR1 and CDR2 are SEHNR and FQNEAQ (reference sequence). Trimming removed 5 bases from V and 0 bases from J, with 7 bases in between. CDR3 amino acids: CASSRTTNTGELFF. For the CDR3, the DNA is TGTGCCAGCAGCCGGACGACGAACACCGGGGAGCTGTTTTTT.

J is TRBJ1-1 and V is TRBV11-1; TRBD1 might be the D (6 bases). Germline CDR1 reads SGHAT; CDR2 reads FQDESV (reference sequence). CDR3 length: 11 residues. The ends were cut back, 9 bases at V and 3 bases at J, with 8 bases in the middle. The CDR3, as DNA: TGTGCCAGTTACAGGGACACTGAAGCTTTCTTT. Its protein product is CASYRDTEAFF.

The sample holds a few counts of this clone. The rearrangement uses TRBV9 and TRBJ2-3, with D tentatively TRBD1 (5 bases). V lost 0 bases to trimming and J lost 2 bases, with 10 bases between them. This CDR3 is built from 15 residues. CDR1 is SGDLS and CDR2 is YYNGEE in the germline V gene. The CDR3 sequence is CASSVGAGPTDTQYF. For the CDR3, the DNA is TGTGCCAGCAGCGTAGGGGCAGGGCCCACAGATACGCAGTATTTT.

This clone was seen a handful of times. The chain recombines TRBV5-1 with TRBJ1-2, with unresolved D. Germline CDR1 and CDR2: SGHRS and YFSETQ. The CDR3 sequence is 14 residues long. Trimming took off 4 bases at V and 3 bases at J, with 13 bases between the two ends. DNA of the CDR3: TGCGCCAGCAGCGCCGGACGGGAAGACTATGGCTACACCTTC. Its protein is CASSAGREDYGYTF.

The chain is built from TRBV27 and TRBJ2-7; 11 nucleotides align to TRBD2. This CDR3 is 16 amino acids long. CDR1 is MNHEY, CDR2 SMNVEV, per germline (reference sequence). V lost 3 bases, J lost 0 bases, and 4 bases stayed unmatched. The DNA for the CDR3 is TGTGCCAGCAGTTTCCTAGCGGGAGGTCTCTCCTACGAGCAGTACTTC. Translation gives CASSFLAGGLSYEQYF.

This clone appeared a few times. V is TRBV7-3 and J is TRBJ2-3; 7 bases are shared with TRBD2. J lost 3 bases, V lost 0 bases, and 0 bases had no gene match. This CDR3 comprises 14 residues. Germline CDR1 is SGHTA and CDR2 is FQGTGA. CDR3 DNA sequence: TGTGCCAGCAGCTTAACCGGGAGGACAGATACGCAGTATTTT. It encodes CASSLTGRTDTQYF.

The V gene is TRBV2, the J gene TRBJ2-1, with TRBD1 identical over 8 bases. J lost 10 bases, V lost 7 bases, and 9 bases had no gene match. The V gene's germline CDR1 is SNHLY and CDR2 FYNNEI. The CDR3 totals 13 residues. The CDR3: CASNSGGAKEQFF. Written as DNA, the CDR3 is TGTGCCAGCAACTCAGGGGGCGCGAAGGAGCAGTTCTTC.

This clone was detected only a few times. The chain uses TRBV6-4 and TRBJ2-3; D is possibly TRBD2 (6 bases). V was trimmed by 2 bases and J by 1 base, leaving 16 bases between them. CDR3 size: 17 residues. Germline assignment: CDR1 MRHNA and CDR2 SNTAGT. This CDR3 reads CASSDGPEGGGTDTQYF. The DNA for the CDR3 is TGTGCCAGCAGTGACGGACCCGAGGGCGGGGGCACAGATACGCAGTATTTT.

The rearrangement joins TRBV5-1 to TRBJ2-1; tentative D call: TRBD1 (6 bases). The germline V and J ends were trimmed by 0 bases and 2 bases, with 9 bases remaining between them. This CDR3 spans 15 amino acids. CDR1 is SGHRS and CDR2 is YFSETQ in the germline V gene. The CDR3 DNA is TGCGCCAGCAGCTTGGGGCAGGGGACCTACAATGAGCAGTTCTTC. This encodes CASSLGQGTYNEQFF.

J is TRBJ2-1 and V is TRBV7-7; 9 bases map to TRBD2. This CDR3 has 15 residues. CDR1 and CDR2 from the germline V gene are SSHAT and FNYEAQ (reference sequence). With 1 base clipped from V and 9 bases from J, the junction kept 7 bases outside the gene matches. CDR3 in amino acids: CASSLVASGMGEQFF. The CDR3 DNA sequence: TGTGCCAGCAGCTTAGTGGCTAGCGGGATGGGTGAGCAGTTCTTC.

This chain joins TRBV25-1 and TRBJ2-7; D gene uncertain. Germline V gene sequence: CDR1 MGHDK, CDR2 SYGVNS. The CDR3 consists of 11 residues. Between the trimmed V and J ends, which lost 2 bases and 4 bases, there was a span of 3 bases. The CDR3 loop reads CASSEQYEQYF. CDR3 DNA: TGTGCCAGCAGTGAACAGTACGAGCAGTACTTC.

The table lists this clone with a few counts. The chain carries TRBV28 and TRBJ2-7; a possible D gene is TRBD2 (5 bases). V was shortened by 6 bases and J by 0 bases, with 12 bases between the two germline ends. This CDR3 is 14 amino acids long. CDR1 is MDHEN and CDR2 is SYDVKM in the germline V gene. The chain's CDR3 is CASSSRESSYEQYF. Here the CDR3 DNA reads TGTGCCAGCAGCAGTAGGGAGAGCTCCTACGAGCAGTACTTC.

The chain uses TRBV10-2 and TRBJ2-7; D not resolved. The CDR3 is made up of 11 amino acids. Trimming removed 6 bases from V and 2 bases from J, with 5 bases in between. CDR1 and CDR2 (germline): WSHSY, SAAADI. In nucleotides, the CDR3 is TGCGCCAGCAGGGACGCCTACGAGCAGTACTTC. Residues: CASRDAYEQYF.

The chain carries TRBV4-1 and TRBJ1-4; D perhaps matches TRBD1 (5 bases). V lost 1 base, J lost 14 bases, and 11 bases lay in between. CDR1 is MGHRA, CDR2 YSYEKL, per germline. The CDR3 covers 12 residues. The CDR3 protein is CASSQGVGPLFF. CDR3 DNA: TGCGCCAGCAGCCAAGGGGTGGGACCGCTGTTTTTT.

This clone was counted a few times. J is TRBJ1-4 and V is TRBV27; no definite D call. Germline CDR1 reads MNHEY; CDR2 reads SMNVEV (reference sequence). The CDR3 is 15 residues long. V was shortened by 4 bases and J by 0 bases, with 9 bases between the two germline ends. CDR3 sequence (DNA): TGTGCCAGCAGTTCTCAGTGGGCAACTAATGAAAAACTGTTTTTT. It is translated as CASSSQWATNEKLFF.

The chain employs TRBV5-4 and TRBJ1-1; 7 nucleotides agree with TRBD1. In germline, CDR1 is SGHNT, CDR2 YYREEE (reference sequence). CDR3 length: 14 residues. Germline trimming cut 1 base from V and 4 bases from J; bases unmatched to any gene: 4. The CDR3 sequence is CASSLRRGRTEAFF. The CDR3 region has the DNA TGTGCCAGCAGCTTGCGGAGGGGGCGCACTGAAGCTTTCTTT.

The chain has TRBV6-1 and TRBJ2-1; no firm D call. Germline V gene data show CDR1 as MNHNS and CDR2 as SASEGT. CDR3 length equals 13 residues. V was shortened by 4 bases and J by 3 bases, with 7 bases between the two germline ends. CDR3 nucleotide sequence: TGTGCCAGCAGTGTTGCTAGCTACAATGAGCAGTTCTTC. Amino acids: CASSVASYNEQFF.

J is TRBJ2-1 and V is TRBV5-6, with TRBD1 matching 8 bases. Germline trimming cut 2 bases from V and 3 bases from J; bases unmatched to any gene: 7. Germline lookup yields CDR1 SGHDT and CDR2 YYEEEE. The CDR3 runs to 16 residues. CDR3 loop: CASSFSTGASYNEQFF. CDR3 nucleotides: TGTGCCAGCAGCTTCTCGACAGGGGCTAGCTACAATGAGCAGTTCTTC.

The chain joins TRBV21-1 to TRBJ2-2. TRBV21-1 is a pseudogene segment. CDR3 length: 15 amino acids. For the CDR3, the DNA is TGTGCCAGCAGCCCCGGGGAAGGGGCCACCGGGGAGCTGTTTTTT. Its translation is CASSPGEGATGELFF.

The chain links TRBV7-3 to TRBJ2-7; TRBD2 might be the D (5 bases). The CDR3 has 14 amino acids. Germline lookup yields CDR1 SGHTA and CDR2 FQGTGA. V dropped 5 bases and J dropped 0 bases, with 11 bases sitting between them. The chain's CDR3 is CASSPSRDSYEQYF. As DNA, the CDR3 is TGTGCCAGCAGCCCGAGTCGGGACTCCTACGAGCAGTACTTC. Using reference TRBV7-3 and TRBJ2-7 for the parts outside the CDR3, the full variable domain is GAGVSQTPSNKVTEKGKYVELRCDPISGHTALYWYRQSLGQGPEFLIYFQGTGAADDSGLPNDRFFAVRPEGSVSTLKIQRTERGDSAVYLCASSPSRDSYEQYFGPGTRLTVT.

Of note for this clone: With a much larger clone just one base away, this may be a read error. The same CDR3 is also encoded by other DNA sequences in this sample. The V and J genes are TRBV5-8 and TRBJ1-1; D unclear. Germline V lookup: CDR1 SGHTS, CDR2 YDEGEE. V lost 0 bases and J 0 bases, leaving 3 bases between the germline ends. This CDR3 spans 13 amino acids. CDR3 sequence reads: CASSLVMNTEAFF. The CDR3, as DNA: TGTGCCAGCAGCTTGGTTATGAACACTGAAGCTTTCTTT.